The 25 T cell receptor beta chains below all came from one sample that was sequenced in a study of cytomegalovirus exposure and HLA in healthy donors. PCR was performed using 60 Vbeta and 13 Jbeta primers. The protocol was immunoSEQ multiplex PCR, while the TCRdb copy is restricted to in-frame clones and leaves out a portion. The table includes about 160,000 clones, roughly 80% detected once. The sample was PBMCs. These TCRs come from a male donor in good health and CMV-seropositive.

CDR3 bases: TGTGCCAGCAGTTACCTGGACAGCGTTAATGAAAAACTGTTTTTT. Its translation is CASSYLDSVNEKLFF. V and J are TRBV6-6 and TRBJ1-4; a possible D gene is TRBD1 (6 bases). The germline gives CDR1 MNHNY, CDR2 SVGAGI (reference sequence). The CDR3 loop spans 15 amino acids. The ends were cut back, 2 bases at V and 4 bases at J, with 11 bases in the middle.

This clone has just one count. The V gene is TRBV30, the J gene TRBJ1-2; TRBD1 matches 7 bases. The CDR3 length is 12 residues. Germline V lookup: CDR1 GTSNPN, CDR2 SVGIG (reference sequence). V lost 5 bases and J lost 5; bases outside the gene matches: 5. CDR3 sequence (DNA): TGTGCCTGGGACAGGGTCGATTATGGCTACACCTTC. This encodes CAWDRVDYGYTF.

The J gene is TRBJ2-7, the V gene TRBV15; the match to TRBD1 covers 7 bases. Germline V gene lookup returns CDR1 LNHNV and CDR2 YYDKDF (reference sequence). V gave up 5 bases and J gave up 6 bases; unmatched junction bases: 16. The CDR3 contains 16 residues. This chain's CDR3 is CATSEGSGGYWIEQYF. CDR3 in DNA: TGTGCCACCAGCGAAGGGTCAGGGGGTTATTGGATCGAGCAGTACTTC.

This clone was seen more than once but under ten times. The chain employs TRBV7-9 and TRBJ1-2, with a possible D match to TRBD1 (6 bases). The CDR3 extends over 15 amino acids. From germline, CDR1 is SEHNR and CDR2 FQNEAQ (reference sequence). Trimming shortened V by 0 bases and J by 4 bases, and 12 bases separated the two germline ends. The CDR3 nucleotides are TGTGCCAGCAGCTTAGCGGAGACAGGACGCTATGGCTACACCTTC. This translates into CASSLAETGRYGYTF.

The DNA for the CDR3 is TGCGCCAGCAGCCAAGCGGGACAGAACTATGGCTACACCTTC. This encodes CASSQAGQNYGYTF. V usage is TRBV4-3 and J usage is TRBJ1-2, with 7 bases lining up with TRBD1. The germline V gene encodes CDR1 LGHNA and CDR2 YSLEER. The CDR3 covers 14 residues. V lost 1 base and J lost 2; bases outside the gene matches: 1.

The CDR3 protein is CASSFRPSPGNYGYTF. The CDR3 DNA follows: TGTGCCAGCAGTTTCCGACCATCACCAGGGAACTATGGCTACACCTTC. The chain joins TRBV6-5 to TRBJ1-2; D may be TRBD1 (5 bases). The V end lost 4 bases, the J end lost 2 bases, and 17 bases lay between the germline ends. This CDR3 region has 16 residues. CDR1 and CDR2 (germline): MNHEY, SVGAGI.

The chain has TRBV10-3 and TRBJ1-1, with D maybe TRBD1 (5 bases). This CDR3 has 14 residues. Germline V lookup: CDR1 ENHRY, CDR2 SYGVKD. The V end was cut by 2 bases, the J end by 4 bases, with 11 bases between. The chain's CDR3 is CAISEGGVGTEAFF. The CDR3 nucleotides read TGTGCCATCAGTGAGGGGGGGGTCGGCACTGAAGCTTTCTTT.

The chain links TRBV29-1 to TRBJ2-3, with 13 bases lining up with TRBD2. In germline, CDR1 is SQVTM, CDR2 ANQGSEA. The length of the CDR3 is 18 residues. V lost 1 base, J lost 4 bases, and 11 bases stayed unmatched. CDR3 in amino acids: CSVEVGTSGAGRADTQYF. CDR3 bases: TGCAGCGTTGAAGTAGGGACTAGCGGGGCCGGGAGGGCAGATACGCAGTATTTT.

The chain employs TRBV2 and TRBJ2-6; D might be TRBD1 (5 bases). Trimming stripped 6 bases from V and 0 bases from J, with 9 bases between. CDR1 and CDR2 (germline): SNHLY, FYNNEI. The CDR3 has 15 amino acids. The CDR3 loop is CASRDSTSGANVLTF. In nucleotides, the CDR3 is TGTGCCAGCAGAGACAGTACCTCTGGGGCCAACGTCCTGACTTTC.

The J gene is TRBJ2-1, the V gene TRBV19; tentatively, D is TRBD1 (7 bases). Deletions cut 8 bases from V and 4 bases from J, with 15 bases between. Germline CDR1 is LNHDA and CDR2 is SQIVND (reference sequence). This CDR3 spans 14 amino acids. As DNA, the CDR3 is TGTGCCAGTCGGGAGAGGGGGCCTTACAATGAGCAGTTCTTC. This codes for CASRERGPYNEQFF.

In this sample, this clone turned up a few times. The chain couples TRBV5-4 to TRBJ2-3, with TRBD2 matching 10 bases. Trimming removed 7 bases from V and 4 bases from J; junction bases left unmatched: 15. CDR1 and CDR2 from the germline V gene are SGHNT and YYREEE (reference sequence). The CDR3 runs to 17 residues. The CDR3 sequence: CASLFRGSGRGADTQYF. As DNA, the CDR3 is TGTGCCAGCCTCTTCAGGGGGAGCGGGAGGGGGGCAGATACGCAGTATTTT.

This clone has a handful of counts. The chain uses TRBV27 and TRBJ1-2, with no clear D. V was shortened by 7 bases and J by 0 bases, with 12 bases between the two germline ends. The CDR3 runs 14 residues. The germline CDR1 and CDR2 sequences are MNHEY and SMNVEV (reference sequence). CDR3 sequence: CASTPGGSNYGYTF. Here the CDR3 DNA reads TGTGCCAGCACCCCGGGTGGGTCTAACTATGGCTACACCTTC.

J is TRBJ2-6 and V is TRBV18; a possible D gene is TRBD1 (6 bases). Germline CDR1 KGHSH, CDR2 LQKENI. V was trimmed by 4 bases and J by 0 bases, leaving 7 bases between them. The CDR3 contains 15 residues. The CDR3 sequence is CASSRGGSGANVLTF. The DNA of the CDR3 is TGTGCCAGCTCACGAGGGGGCTCTGGGGCCAACGTCCTGACTTTC.

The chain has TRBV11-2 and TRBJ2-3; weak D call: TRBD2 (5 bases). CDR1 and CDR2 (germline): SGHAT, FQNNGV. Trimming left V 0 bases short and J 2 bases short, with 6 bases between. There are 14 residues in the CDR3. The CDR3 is CASSLELATDTQYF. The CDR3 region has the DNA TGTGCCAGCAGCTTAGAGCTAGCCACAGATACGCAGTATTTT.

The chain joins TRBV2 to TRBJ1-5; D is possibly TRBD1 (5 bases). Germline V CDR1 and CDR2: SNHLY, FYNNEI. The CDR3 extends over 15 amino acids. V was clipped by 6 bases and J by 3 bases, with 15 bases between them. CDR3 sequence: CASRPGVQPNQPQHF. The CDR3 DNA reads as TGTGCCAGCAGGCCGGGGGTTCAACCCAATCAGCCCCAGCATTTT.

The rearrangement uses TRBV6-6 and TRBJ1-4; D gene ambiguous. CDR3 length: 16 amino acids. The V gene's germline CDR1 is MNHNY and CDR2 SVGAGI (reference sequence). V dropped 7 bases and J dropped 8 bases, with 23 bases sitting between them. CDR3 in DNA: TGTGCCAGCACGAAAAACGAAGGCCCCTCGAGGGAAAAACTGTTTTTT. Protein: CASTKNEGPSREKLFF.

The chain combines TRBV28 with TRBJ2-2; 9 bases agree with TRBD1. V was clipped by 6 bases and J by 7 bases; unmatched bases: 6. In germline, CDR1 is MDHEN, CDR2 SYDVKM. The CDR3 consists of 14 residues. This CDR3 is CASSRTGESGELFF. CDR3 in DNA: TGTGCCAGCAGCCGGACAGGGGAGAGCGGGGAGCTGTTTTTT.

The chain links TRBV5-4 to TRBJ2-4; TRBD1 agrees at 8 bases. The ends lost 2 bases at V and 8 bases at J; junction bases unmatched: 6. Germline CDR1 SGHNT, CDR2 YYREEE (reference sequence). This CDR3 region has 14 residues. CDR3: CASSFRGLSDIQYF. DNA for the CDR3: TGTGCCAGCAGCTTCAGGGGGCTGAGTGACATTCAGTACTTC. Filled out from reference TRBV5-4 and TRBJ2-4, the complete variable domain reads ETGVTQSPTHLIKTRGQQVTLRCSSQSGHNTVSWYQQALGQGPQFIFQYYREEENGRGNFPPRFSGLQFPNYSSELNVNALELDDSALYLCASSFRGLSDIQYFGAGTRLSVL.

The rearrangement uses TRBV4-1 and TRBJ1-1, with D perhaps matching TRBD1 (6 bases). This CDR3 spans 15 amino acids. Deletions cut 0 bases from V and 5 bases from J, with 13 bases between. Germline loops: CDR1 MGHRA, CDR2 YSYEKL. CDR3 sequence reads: CASSQDQGGRTEAFF. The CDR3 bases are TGCGCCAGCAGCCAAGATCAAGGGGGAAGGACTGAAGCTTTCTTT.

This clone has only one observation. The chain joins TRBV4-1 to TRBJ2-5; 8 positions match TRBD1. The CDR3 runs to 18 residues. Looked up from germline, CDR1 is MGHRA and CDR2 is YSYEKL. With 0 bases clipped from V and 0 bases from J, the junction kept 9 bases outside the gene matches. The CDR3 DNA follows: TGCGCCAGCAGCCAAGATCTCGGCGGGACAGGATACCAAGAGACCCAGTACTTC. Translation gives CASSQDLGGTGYQETQYF.

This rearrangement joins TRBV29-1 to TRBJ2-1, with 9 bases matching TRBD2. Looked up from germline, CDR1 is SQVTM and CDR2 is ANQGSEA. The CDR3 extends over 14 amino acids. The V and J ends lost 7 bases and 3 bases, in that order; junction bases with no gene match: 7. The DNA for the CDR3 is TGCAGCGGGTTAGCGGGAGAAATCTACAATGAGCAGTTCTTC. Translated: CSGLAGEIYNEQFF.

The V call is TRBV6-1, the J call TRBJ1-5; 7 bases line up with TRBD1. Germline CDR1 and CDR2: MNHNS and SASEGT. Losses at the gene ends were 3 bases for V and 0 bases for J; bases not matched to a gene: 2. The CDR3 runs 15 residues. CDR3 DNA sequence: TGTGCCAGCAGTGAGACAGGGTATAGCAATCAGCCCCAGCATTTT. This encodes CASSETGYSNQPQHF.

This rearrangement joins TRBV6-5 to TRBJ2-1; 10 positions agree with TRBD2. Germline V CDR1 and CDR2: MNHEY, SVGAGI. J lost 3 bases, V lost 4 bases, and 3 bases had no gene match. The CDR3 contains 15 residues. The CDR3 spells CASSSSGSLYNEQFF. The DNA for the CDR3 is TGTGCCAGCAGTTCTAGCGGGAGTCTCTACAATGAGCAGTTCTTC.

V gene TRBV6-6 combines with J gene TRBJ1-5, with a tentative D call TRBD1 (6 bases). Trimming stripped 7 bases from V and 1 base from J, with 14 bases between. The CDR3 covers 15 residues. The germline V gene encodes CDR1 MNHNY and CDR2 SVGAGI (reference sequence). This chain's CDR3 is CASTRDNRSNQPQHF. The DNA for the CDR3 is TGTGCCAGCACCCGGGACAACAGAAGCAATCAGCCCCAGCATTTT.

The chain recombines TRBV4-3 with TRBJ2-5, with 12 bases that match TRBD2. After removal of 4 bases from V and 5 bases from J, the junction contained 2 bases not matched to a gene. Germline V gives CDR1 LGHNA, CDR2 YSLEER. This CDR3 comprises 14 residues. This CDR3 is CASSLGLAGETQYF. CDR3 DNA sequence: TGCGCCAGCAGCCTTGGACTAGCGGGGGAGACCCAGTACTTC.